The 2 T cell receptor beta chains in this list originate from one sample, sequenced in a study of T cells expressing NK-cell markers. TCRdb re-called the 5' RACE reads; every CDR3 protein appears as one record, without DNA. The sample table sets out about 550,000 distinct CDR3 sequences. What was sequenced was blood T cells: a sorted CD56 or NKG2C T cell subset, CD4+ or CD8+ T cells, or bulk PBMC T cells (not recorded which). The source of these receptors is a man aged 18 to 35 in good health.

This chain links TRBV11-2 with TRBJ2-1; TCRdb returns TRBD2, unconfirmable since there is no DNA. The CDR3 runs to 18 residues. In germline, CDR1 is SGHAT, CDR2 FQNNGV. CDR3 region: CASSKGSGGRMAYNEQFF.

V usage is TRBV6-1 and J usage is TRBJ1-1. CDR1 is MNHNS and CDR2 is SASEGT in the germline V gene. The CDR3 covers 14 residues. The CDR3 is CASSGRAANTEAFF.